The 25 T cell receptor beta chains below come from one sample, sequenced in a study of shared clonotypes between healthy human individuals. TCRdb's table, derived via immunoSEQ multiplex PCR, lists solely in-frame clones and lacks some. This sample has over 850,000 clones, with 75% to 80% found just once. Sequenced input: memory CD4+ T cells from PBMCs. Subset of the sample: CD45RA-negative fraction. These receptors were taken from a man between 18 and 29 years old in good health. Some clones in this sample may be carry-over from other donors' samples.

This clone came up once. This sequence joins TRBV5-1 and TRBJ2-5, with D possibly called TRBD1 or TRBD2 (6 bases each). The CDR3 length is 16 residues. Trimming took 4 bases from V and 5 from J, leaving 21 bases between them. Germline values: CDR1 SGHRS, CDR2 YFSETQ. The CDR3 DNA follows: TGCGCCAGCAGCGGGACACTCGGGGGCTTACGCGAGACCCAGTACTTC. This codes for CASSGTLGGLRETQYF.

V and J are TRBV4-1 and TRBJ1-3; TRBD1 matches at 9 bases. CDR3 size: 18 residues. J lost 0 bases, V lost 1 base, and 7 bases had no gene match. Germline lookup yields CDR1 MGHRA and CDR2 YSYEKL. CDR3 loop: CASSQGDRASISGNTIYF. CDR3 DNA: TGCGCCAGCAGCCAAGGGGACAGGGCCTCAATCTCTGGAAACACCATATATTTT.

This rearrangement joins TRBV9 to TRBJ2-1; D may be TRBD2 (6 bases). V shed 3 bases and J shed 5 bases, with 15 bases lying between them. Germline CDR1 and CDR2: SGDLS and YYNGEE. CDR3 size: 15 residues. CDR3: CASSGRDFPNNEQFF. The CDR3 DNA reads TGTGCCAGCAGCGGACGGGACTTCCCTAACAATGAGCAGTTCTTC.

CDR3 in amino acids: CASTDRGLTNEQFF. In DNA form, the CDR3 reads TGTGCCAGCACCGATCGTGGACTGACCAATGAGCAGTTCTTC. The chain couples TRBV5-8 to TRBJ2-1; TRBD2 is a possible D gene (5 bases). The CDR3 consists of 14 residues. Germline V gene sequence: CDR1 SGHTS, CDR2 YDEGEE. Trimming shortened V by 6 bases and J by 6 bases, and 16 bases separated the two germline ends. Filled out from reference TRBV5-8 and TRBJ2-1, the complete variable domain reads EAGVTQSPTHLIKTRGQQATLRCSPISGHTSVYWYQQALGLGLQFLLWYDEGEERNRGNFPPRFSGRQFPNYSSELNVNALELEDSALYLCASTDRGLTNEQFFGPGTRLTVL.

This chain connects TRBV6-5 to TRBJ2-5; D remains unclear. The CDR3 extends over 15 amino acids. V was cut by 2 bases and J by 0 bases, with 10 bases left in between. Per the germline V gene, CDR1 is MNHEY and CDR2 is SVGAGI. The CDR3 coding sequence is TGTGCCAGCAGTTACGGACGGGCCCACCAAGAGACCCAGTACTTC. This gives the protein CASSYGRAHQETQYF.

V usage is TRBV15 and J usage is TRBJ1-4; no firm D call. V lost 0 bases and J 6 bases, leaving 11 bases between the germline ends. The CDR3 has 15 amino acids. Germline assignment: CDR1 LNHNV and CDR2 YYDKDF (reference sequence). CDR3 sequence: CATSRDKGWDEKLFF. CDR3 bases: TGTGCCACCAGCAGAGACAAGGGTTGGGATGAAAAACTGTTTTTT.

V gene TRBV5-4 combines with J gene TRBJ1-2, with D unresolved. Between the trimmed V and J ends, which lost 0 bases and 1 base, there was a span of 4 bases. CDR1 SGHNT and CDR2 YYREEE come from the germline V gene (reference sequence). The CDR3 covers 13 residues. This chain's CDR3 is CASSLANNYGYTF. CDR3 in DNA: TGTGCCAGCAGCTTGGCTAATAACTATGGCTACACCTTC.

This clone was picked up a small number of times. The rearrangement uses TRBV30 and TRBJ2-7; 10 bases agree with TRBD1. CDR1 GTSNPN and CDR2 SVGIG come from the germline V gene (reference sequence). The CDR3 sequence is 15 residues long. Trimming removed 2 bases from V and 2 bases from J; junction bases left unmatched: 6. CDR3 DNA: TGTGCCTGGAGTCAATCGACAGGGGGCCCCTACGAGCAGTACTTC. Translating gives CAWSQSTGGPYEQYF.

The chain has TRBV5-1 and TRBJ2-5; no definite D call. CDR1 is SGHRS and CDR2 is YFSETQ in the germline V gene. V was clipped by 5 bases and J by 2 bases, with 13 bases between them. The CDR3 has 14 amino acids. The CDR3 sequence is CASRRKDYQETQYF. CDR3 in DNA: TGCGCCAGCAGACGAAAGGATTATCAAGAGACCCAGTACTTC. Drawing the rest from reference TRBV5-1 and TRBJ2-5, the complete variable domain is KAGVTQTPRYLIKTRGQQVTLSCSPISGHRSVSWYQQTPGQGLQFLFEYFSETQRNKGNFPGRFSGRQFSNSRSEMNVSTLELGDSALYLCASRRKDYQETQYFGPGTRLLVL.

As for this clone: This likely came from a read error, as a far larger clone is one base away. Other DNA sequences in the sample encode the same CDR3. The V gene is TRBV2, the J gene TRBJ1-5; possibly TRBD1 for D (6 bases). V lost 4 bases to trimming and J lost 1 base, with 8 bases between them. Looked up from germline, CDR1 is SNHLY and CDR2 is FYNNEI. The CDR3 is 14 residues long. The CDR3 region is CASSGTASNQPQHF. The DNA of the CDR3 is TGTGCCAGCAGTGGGACAGCAAGCAATCAGCCCCAGCATTTT.

This rearrangement joins TRBV30 to TRBJ1-3; maybe TRBD1 (5 bases). Between the trimmed V and J ends, which lost 5 bases and 0 bases, there was a span of 11 bases. The V gene's germline CDR1 is GTSNPN and CDR2 SVGIG (reference sequence). The CDR3 length is 14 residues. The CDR3 here is CAWAQGTSGNTIYF. In nucleotides, the CDR3 is TGTGCCTGGGCGCAGGGCACCTCTGGAAACACCATATATTTT.

The sample holds one count of this clone. The J gene is TRBJ2-1, the V gene TRBV7-9; D is uncertain. The CDR3 spans 14 residues. CDR1 is SEHNR, CDR2 FQNEAQ, per germline (reference sequence). The ends were cut back, 5 bases at V and 0 bases at J, with 8 bases in the middle. The CDR3 sequence is CASSKTSSYNEQFF. The CDR3 DNA follows: TGTGCCAGCAGCAAAACAAGCTCCTACAATGAGCAGTTCTTC.

On this clone itself: The DNA is left out, because the CDR3 cannot be placed on it with certainty; the CDR3 is given as TCRdb lists it. This specimen includes other DNA sequences encoding the same CDR3. This rearrangement joins TRBV29-1 to TRBJ1-1. The CDR3 extends over 15 residues, inclusive of both ends. Germline CDR1 reads SQVTM; CDR2 reads ANQGSEA. The CDR3 sequence: CSVGPGWGMNTEAFF.

This clone was found many times. V is TRBV2 and J is TRBJ2-7; perhaps TRBD2 as D (5 bases). The CDR3 length is 13 residues. V was clipped by 8 bases and J by 9 bases, with 20 bases between them. Germline V gene lookup returns CDR1 SNHLY and CDR2 FYNNEI. CDR3 nucleotides: TGTGCCAGCGCCGGAGGTAGCAGCATCGTGCAGTACTTC. Its protein product is CASAGGSSIVQYF.

This clone was seen just once. This chain connects TRBV10-3 to TRBJ1-1; a possible D gene is TRBD1 (5 bases). There are 14 residues in the CDR3. The germline gives CDR1 ENHRY, CDR2 SYGVKD. Deletions cut 11 bases from V and 6 bases from J, with 22 bases between. CDR3 amino acids: CASEELGLGAEAFF. In DNA, the CDR3 is TGTGCCTCGGAAGAGTTAGGGTTGGGGGCTGAAGCTTTCTTT.

The V gene is TRBV4-1, the J gene TRBJ2-7; D is unclear. This CDR3 is built from 16 residues. Germline CDR1 is MGHRA and CDR2 is YSYEKL. Trimming shortened V by 0 bases and J by 1 base, and 13 bases separated the two germline ends. DNA for the CDR3: TGCGCCAGCAGCCAAGATAACCGCCCCGGGTCCTACGAGCAGTACTTC. Translating it yields CASSQDNRPGSYEQYF.

V and J are TRBV30 and TRBJ2-3, with 8 bases matching TRBD2. The CDR3 contains 18 residues. The trim removed 2 bases at V and 6 bases at J, leaving 19 bases unmatched. The V gene's germline CDR1 is GTSNPN and CDR2 SVGIG (reference sequence). The CDR3, as DNA: TGTGCCTGGAGTCCCTCACCGCTAGCGGGCCAACTTATTGATACGCAGTATTTT. As protein: CAWSPSPLAGQLIDTQYF.

In regard to this clone: Other DNA sequences in the sample encode the same CDR3. V is TRBV7-3 and J is TRBJ1-1; 9 nucleotides match TRBD1. The CDR3 is 14 residues long. The ends lost 5 bases at V and 4 bases at J; junction bases unmatched: 5. The germline gives CDR1 SGHTA, CDR2 FQGTGA. The CDR3 region is CASSPGQGSTEAFF. In DNA form, the CDR3 reads TGTGCCAGCAGCCCCGGACAGGGGAGCACTGAAGCTTTCTTT.

This chain uses TRBV5-1 with TRBJ2-1, with 9 positions matching TRBD2. The V gene end was trimmed by 3 bases and the J gene end by 4 bases; junction bases not matched to a gene: 2. Germline V gene sequence: CDR1 SGHRS, CDR2 YFSETQ. The CDR3 runs to 14 residues. CDR3 protein: CASSSGLAYNEQFF. The DNA of the CDR3 is TGCGCCAGCAGCTCGGGACTAGCTTACAATGAGCAGTTCTTC.

This clone was seen a few times. The rearrangement joins TRBV9 to TRBJ1-4, with D maybe TRBD1 (6 bases). The CDR3 loop spans 16 amino acids. CDR1 is SGDLS and CDR2 is YYNGEE in the germline V gene. Trimming took off 0 bases at V and 8 bases at J, with 17 bases between the two ends. DNA of the CDR3: TGTGCCAGCAGCGTAGACCCGGGGGCGTGGAGGGAAAAACTGTTTTTT. Translated, it gives CASSVDPGAWREKLFF.

The chain recombines TRBV2 with TRBJ2-7, with a tentative D call TRBD1 (5 bases). Germline V lookup: CDR1 SNHLY, CDR2 FYNNEI. The CDR3 has 12 residues. Trimming took off 9 bases at V and 1 base at J, with 10 bases between the two ends. The CDR3 sequence is CASAQESYEQYF. As DNA, the CDR3 is TGTGCCAGTGCACAGGAGTCCTACGAGCAGTACTTC.

The chain links TRBV28 to TRBJ1-2; D possibly corresponds to TRBD1 (5 bases). V was pared by 1 base and J by 4 bases, with 13 bases between. Germline V CDR1 and CDR2: MDHEN, SYDVKM. The CDR3 totals 15 residues. The CDR3 coding sequence is TGTGCCAGCAGTTTATCAGCCGGACAAGTCTATGGCTACACCTTC. This gives the protein CASSLSAGQVYGYTF.

This clone was recorded only once. The chain employs TRBV9 and TRBJ2-1; 8 bases map to TRBD2. The CDR3 is 15 residues long. The J segment lost 3 bases and the V segment lost 4 bases, leaving 6 bases of the junction unmatched. The germline V gene has CDR1 SGDLS and CDR2 YYNGEE. The CDR3 DNA reads TGTGCCAGCAGCCGAGAAGCGGGAGACTACAATGAGCAGTTCTTC. Its translation is CASSREAGDYNEQFF. Together with reference TRBV9 and TRBJ2-1, the CDR3 gives the full variable domain: DSGVTQTPKHLITATGQRVTLRCSPRSGDLSVYWYQQSLDQGLQFLIQYYNGEERAKGNILERFSAQQFPDLHSELNLSSLELGDSALYFCASSREAGDYNEQFFGPGTRLTVL.

A remark on this clone: One base away lies a much larger clone, so this may be a sequencing read error. V usage is TRBV7-4 and J usage is TRBJ1-5; possibly TRBD1 for D (6 bases). This CDR3 contains 14 residues. The V end lost 3 bases, the J end lost 2 bases, and 8 bases lay between the germline ends. Germline V lookup: CDR1 SGHVT, CDR2 SQSDAQ. This chain's CDR3 is CASSLGGRNQPQHF. CDR3 DNA sequence: TGTGCCAGCAGCTTGGGGGGCCGCAATCAGCCCCAGCATTTT.

The chain uses TRBV11-3 and TRBJ2-2; the match to TRBD1 covers 9 bases. Germline CDR1 is SGHNT and CDR2 is YENEEA. The ends lost 5 bases at V and 4 bases at J; junction bases unmatched: 2. The CDR3 is 14 residues long. Here the CDR3 reads CASSLGQGTGELFF. CDR3 in DNA: TGTGCCAGCAGCCTGGGACAGGGCACCGGGGAGCTGTTTTTT.